This TCR beta chain derives from a study of CD8+CD57+ T cells in acquired aplastic anemia. Regarding the study as a whole: Around 30 was the count of CD8+ CDR3 sequences that patients shared with controls.

For CDR3 and TCR beta VDJ profiling, genomic DNA was the template used. TCRdb re-called the reads through MiXCR, storing one row per CDR3 protein. Of about 290,000 distinct CDR3 sequences in the sample, roughly 61% were seen once. For this clonotype: Antigen unknown.

The V segment lost 2 bases and the J segment 7 bases; nucleotides outside the gene matches: 9. The CDR3 contains 15 residues. CDR1 and CDR2 from the germline V gene are SGHTA and FQGNSA. An expansion of CD8+CD57+ cells by flow cytometry had been shown in patients chosen for sequencing. The sample taken for sequencing was sorted CD4+, CD8+, or CD8+CD57+ T cells (not recorded which) from PBMCs. The sequence was obtained from a human donor with aplastic anemia. The chain joins TRBV7-2 to TRBJ2-5; 8 bases agree with TRBD2. DNA for the CDR3: TGTGCCAGCAGCTTATGGGGACTAGGTCCAGGGACCCAGTACTTC. Encoded protein: CASSLWGLGPGTQYF.